The next 17 T cell receptor beta chains were all read from a single sample in a study of cytomegalovirus exposure and HLA in healthy donors. The assay was immunoSEQ multiplex PCR, and TCRdb's table has in-frame clones only and misses some. There are about 70,000 clones in the sample; nearly 95% occur only once, and roughly 1.4% lies in the top ten. The sample taken for sequencing was PBMCs. These receptors were collected from a man aged 18 to 35 in good health and CMV-seropositive.

The rearrangement uses TRBV5-1 and TRBJ1-1, with 9 bases fitting TRBD1. The CDR3 loop spans 17 amino acids. The ends lost 1 base at V and 0 bases at J; junction bases unmatched: 7. The germline V gene has CDR1 SGHRS and CDR2 YFSETQ. The CDR3 sequence: CASSLNTGGNMNTEAFF. Here the CDR3 DNA reads TGCGCCAGCAGCTTGAATACAGGGGGCAACATGAACACTGAAGCTTTCTTT.

The genes are TRBV4-1 and TRBJ1-3; D gene uncertain. The CDR3 covers 15 residues. The V gene lost 0 bases and the J gene lost 4 bases, with 10 bases spanning the gap. Germline values: CDR1 MGHRA, CDR2 YSYEKL. The CDR3: CASSQDSGLGNTIYF. For the CDR3, the DNA is TGCGCCAGCAGCCAAGATTCAGGCCTCGGAAACACCATATATTTT.

The rearrangement links TRBV28 to TRBJ2-3; TRBD2 might be the D (7 bases). Germline lookup yields CDR1 MDHEN and CDR2 SYDVKM. This CDR3 contains 15 residues. Trimming removed 3 bases from V and 0 bases from J, with 10 bases in between. The chain's CDR3 is CASSFGGPSTDTQYF. The CDR3 DNA reads as TGTGCCAGCAGTTTCGGGGGGCCTAGCACAGATACGCAGTATTTT.

The genes are TRBV29-1 and TRBJ2-3; D possibly corresponds to TRBD1 (6 bases). Germline CDR1 SQVTM, CDR2 ANQGSEA. The V gene lost 6 bases and the J gene lost 1 base, with 17 bases spanning the gap. The CDR3 runs to 15 residues. The CDR3 nucleotides are TGCAGCGTAGCCGGGACACTAATGGGCACAGATACGCAGTATTTT. Its translation: CSVAGTLMGTDTQYF.

This chain connects TRBV6-5 to TRBJ1-1; 7 bases map to TRBD1. V shed 5 bases and J 1 base; nucleotides not matched to a gene: 4. There are 14 residues in the CDR3. The germline CDR1 and CDR2 sequences are MNHEY and SVGAGI. The CDR3 region has the DNA TGTGCCAGCAGTAGGGACAGTACGAACACTGAAGCTTTCTTT. This gives the protein CASSRDSTNTEAFF.

The rearrangement joins TRBV5-1 to TRBJ2-3; TRBD2 matches at 10 bases. CDR1 SGHRS and CDR2 YFSETQ come from the germline V gene. The CDR3 length is 15 residues. After removal of 4 bases from V and 0 bases from J, the junction contained 2 bases not matched to a gene. The CDR3 DNA is TGCGCCAGCAGCCAGACTAGCGGGAGCACAGATACGCAGTATTTT. Amino acid sequence: CASSQTSGSTDTQYF.

The chain carries TRBV5-1 and TRBJ2-7; D might be TRBD1 (5 bases). The CDR3 sequence is 13 residues long. V was clipped by 4 bases and J by 1 base, with 9 bases between them. Per germline, CDR1 SGHRS and CDR2 YFSETQ. This chain's CDR3 is CASSPGHSYEQYF. In DNA form, the CDR3 reads TGCGCCAGCAGCCCCGGACATTCCTACGAGCAGTACTTC. The whole variable domain, remainder taken from reference TRBV5-1 and TRBJ2-7, is KAGVTQTPRYLIKTRGQQVTLSCSPISGHRSVSWYQQTPGQGLQFLFEYFSETQRNKGNFPGRFSGRQFSNSRSEMNVSTLELGDSALYLCASSPGHSYEQYFGPGTRLTVT.

The V call is TRBV19, the J call TRBJ1-1; 7 positions match TRBD1. This CDR3 has 13 amino acids. Germline assignment: CDR1 LNHDA and CDR2 SQIVND (reference sequence). The V gene end was trimmed by 4 bases and the J gene end by 5 bases; junction bases not matched to a gene: 4. The CDR3 here is CASSNRGETEAFF. CDR3 DNA sequence: TGTGCCAGTAGTAACAGGGGAGAGACTGAAGCTTTCTTT.

The genes are TRBV9 and TRBJ2-3; a possible D gene is TRBD2 (5 bases). V gave up 2 bases and J gave up 3 bases, with 10 bases separating them. The germline V gene has CDR1 SGDLS and CDR2 YYNGEE. There are 14 residues in the CDR3. CDR3: CASSVGLPTDTQYF. For the CDR3, the DNA is TGTGCCAGCAGCGTCGGACTCCCGACAGATACGCAGTATTTT.

The V and J genes are TRBV28 and TRBJ2-7; TRBD2 aligns across 9 bases. V lost 2 bases to trimming and J lost 7 bases; unmatched junction nucleotides: 9. The CDR3 loop spans 15 amino acids. Looked up from germline, CDR1 is MDHEN and CDR2 is SYDVKM. The CDR3 sequence: CASSLRTSVSQEQYF. In nucleotides, the CDR3 is TGTGCCAGCAGTTTAAGGACTAGCGTCTCACAGGAGCAGTACTTC.

This sequence joins TRBV18 and TRBJ2-4; D is possibly TRBD2 (5 bases). The length of the CDR3 is 18 residues. Germline V gives CDR1 KGHSH, CDR2 LQKENI. V dropped 3 bases and J dropped 1 base, with 19 bases sitting between them. CDR3: CASSPDLGGPRAKNIQYF. In DNA, the CDR3 is TGTGCCAGCTCACCGGACTTGGGTGGGCCCCGGGCCAAAAACATTCAGTACTTC. The full variable domain, rest sourced from reference TRBV18 and TRBJ2-4, is NAGVMQNPRHLVRRRGQEARLRCSPMKGHSHVYWYRQLPEEGLKFMVYLQKENIIDESGMPKERFSAEFPKEGPSILRIQQVVRGDSAAYFCASSPDLGGPRAKNIQYFGAGTRLSVL.

The chain carries TRBV18 and TRBJ2-3, with D tentatively TRBD1 (8 bases). Germline CDR1 is KGHSH and CDR2 is LQKENI. The CDR3 sequence is 16 residues long. The V gene lost 3 bases and the J gene lost 5 bases, with 18 bases spanning the gap. The CDR3 bases are TGTGCCAGCTCACCTGGTCGGACAGGGAGGGGAGATACGCAGTATTTT. It yields the protein CASSPGRTGRGDTQYF.

The chain links TRBV7-8 to TRBJ2-3; 7 bases map to TRBD1. Germline V lookup: CDR1 SGHVS, CDR2 FQNEAQ. The CDR3 runs 16 residues. With V trimmed by 8 bases and J by 2 bases, 13 bases remained unmatched. The CDR3 here is CASGKGARGFTDTQYF. CDR3 sequence (DNA): TGTGCCAGCGGAAAGGGGGCCAGGGGGTTCACAGATACGCAGTATTTT.

This clone was seen once. The chain links TRBV11-3 to TRBJ2-2; no clear D gene. The CDR3 runs 14 residues. V lost 3 bases to trimming and J lost 4 bases, with 9 bases between them. Per the germline V gene, CDR1 is SGHNT and CDR2 is YENEEA. The CDR3 here is CASSFLRGTGELFF. DNA of the CDR3: TGTGCCAGCAGCTTCCTACGTGGCACCGGGGAGCTGTTTTTT.

The chain is built from TRBV6-5 and TRBJ2-3, with TRBD1 matching 9 bases. The CDR3 extends over 16 amino acids. With V trimmed by 0 bases and J by 3 bases, 4 bases remained unmatched. The germline CDR1 and CDR2 sequences are MNHEY and SVGAGI. The CDR3, as DNA: TGTGCCAGCAGTTACTCGCCGGGACAGGGAACAGATACGCAGTATTTT. Its translation is CASSYSPGQGTDTQYF.

The rearrangement uses TRBV27 and TRBJ2-1, with 11 nucleotides matching TRBD2. CDR1 is MNHEY and CDR2 is SMNVEV in the germline V gene (reference sequence). Trimming cost V 6 bases and J 1 base; bases outside gene matches: 8. The CDR3 is made up of 17 amino acids. The CDR3 DNA reads as TGTGCCAGCAGGGGACTTGGACTAGCGGGTTCCTACAATGAGCAGTTCTTC. It translates to CASRGLGLAGSYNEQFF.

The rearrangement links TRBV5-1 to TRBJ2-4, with 14 bases fitting TRBD2. Germline lookup yields CDR1 SGHRS and CDR2 YFSETQ. This CDR3 contains 16 residues. Losses at the gene ends were 4 bases for V and 5 bases for J; bases not matched to a gene: 5. In nucleotides, the CDR3 is TGCGCCAGCAGCACCGGACTAGCGGGAGGAGAAAACATTCAGTACTTC. Encoded protein: CASSTGLAGGENIQYF.